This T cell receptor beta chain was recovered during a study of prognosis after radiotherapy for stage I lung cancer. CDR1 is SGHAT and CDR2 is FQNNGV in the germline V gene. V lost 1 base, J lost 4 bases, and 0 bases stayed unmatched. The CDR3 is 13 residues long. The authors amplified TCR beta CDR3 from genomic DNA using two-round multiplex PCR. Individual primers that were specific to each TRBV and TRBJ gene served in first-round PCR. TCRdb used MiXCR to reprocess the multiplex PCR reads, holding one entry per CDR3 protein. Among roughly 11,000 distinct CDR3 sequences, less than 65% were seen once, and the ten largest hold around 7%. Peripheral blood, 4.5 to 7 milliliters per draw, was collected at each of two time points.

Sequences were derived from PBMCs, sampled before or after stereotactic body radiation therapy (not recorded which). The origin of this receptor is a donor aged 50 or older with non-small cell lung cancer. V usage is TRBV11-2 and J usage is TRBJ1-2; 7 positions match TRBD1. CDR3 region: CASSLAGGYGYTF. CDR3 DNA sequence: TGTGCCAGCAGCTTAGCAGGGGGCTATGGCTACACCTTC. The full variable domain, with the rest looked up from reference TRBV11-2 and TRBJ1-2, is EAGVAQSPRYKIIEKRQSVAFWCNPISGHATLYWYQQILGQGPKLLIQFQNNGVVDDSQLPKDRFSAERLKGVDSTLKIQPAKLEDSAVYLCASSLAGGYGYTFGSGTRLTVV.